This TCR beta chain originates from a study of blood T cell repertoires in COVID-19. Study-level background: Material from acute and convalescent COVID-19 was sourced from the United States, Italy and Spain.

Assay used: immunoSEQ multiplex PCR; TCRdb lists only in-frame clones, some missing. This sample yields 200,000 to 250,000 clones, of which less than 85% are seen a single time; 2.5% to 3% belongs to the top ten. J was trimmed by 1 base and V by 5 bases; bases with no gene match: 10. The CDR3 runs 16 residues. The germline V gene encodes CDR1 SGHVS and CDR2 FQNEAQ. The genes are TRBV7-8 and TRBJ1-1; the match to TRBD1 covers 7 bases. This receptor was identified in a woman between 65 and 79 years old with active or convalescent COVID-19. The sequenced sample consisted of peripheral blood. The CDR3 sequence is CASSPRPGQPNTEAFF. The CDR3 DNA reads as TGTGCCAGCAGCCCACGTCCGGGACAGCCGAACACTGAAGCTTTCTTT. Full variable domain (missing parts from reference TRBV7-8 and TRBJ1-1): GAGVSQSPRYKVAKRGQDVALRCDPISGHVSLFWYQQALGQGPEFLTYFQNEAQLDKSGLPSDRFFAERPEGSVSTLKIQRTQQEDSAVYLCASSPRPGQPNTEAFFGQGTRLTVV.